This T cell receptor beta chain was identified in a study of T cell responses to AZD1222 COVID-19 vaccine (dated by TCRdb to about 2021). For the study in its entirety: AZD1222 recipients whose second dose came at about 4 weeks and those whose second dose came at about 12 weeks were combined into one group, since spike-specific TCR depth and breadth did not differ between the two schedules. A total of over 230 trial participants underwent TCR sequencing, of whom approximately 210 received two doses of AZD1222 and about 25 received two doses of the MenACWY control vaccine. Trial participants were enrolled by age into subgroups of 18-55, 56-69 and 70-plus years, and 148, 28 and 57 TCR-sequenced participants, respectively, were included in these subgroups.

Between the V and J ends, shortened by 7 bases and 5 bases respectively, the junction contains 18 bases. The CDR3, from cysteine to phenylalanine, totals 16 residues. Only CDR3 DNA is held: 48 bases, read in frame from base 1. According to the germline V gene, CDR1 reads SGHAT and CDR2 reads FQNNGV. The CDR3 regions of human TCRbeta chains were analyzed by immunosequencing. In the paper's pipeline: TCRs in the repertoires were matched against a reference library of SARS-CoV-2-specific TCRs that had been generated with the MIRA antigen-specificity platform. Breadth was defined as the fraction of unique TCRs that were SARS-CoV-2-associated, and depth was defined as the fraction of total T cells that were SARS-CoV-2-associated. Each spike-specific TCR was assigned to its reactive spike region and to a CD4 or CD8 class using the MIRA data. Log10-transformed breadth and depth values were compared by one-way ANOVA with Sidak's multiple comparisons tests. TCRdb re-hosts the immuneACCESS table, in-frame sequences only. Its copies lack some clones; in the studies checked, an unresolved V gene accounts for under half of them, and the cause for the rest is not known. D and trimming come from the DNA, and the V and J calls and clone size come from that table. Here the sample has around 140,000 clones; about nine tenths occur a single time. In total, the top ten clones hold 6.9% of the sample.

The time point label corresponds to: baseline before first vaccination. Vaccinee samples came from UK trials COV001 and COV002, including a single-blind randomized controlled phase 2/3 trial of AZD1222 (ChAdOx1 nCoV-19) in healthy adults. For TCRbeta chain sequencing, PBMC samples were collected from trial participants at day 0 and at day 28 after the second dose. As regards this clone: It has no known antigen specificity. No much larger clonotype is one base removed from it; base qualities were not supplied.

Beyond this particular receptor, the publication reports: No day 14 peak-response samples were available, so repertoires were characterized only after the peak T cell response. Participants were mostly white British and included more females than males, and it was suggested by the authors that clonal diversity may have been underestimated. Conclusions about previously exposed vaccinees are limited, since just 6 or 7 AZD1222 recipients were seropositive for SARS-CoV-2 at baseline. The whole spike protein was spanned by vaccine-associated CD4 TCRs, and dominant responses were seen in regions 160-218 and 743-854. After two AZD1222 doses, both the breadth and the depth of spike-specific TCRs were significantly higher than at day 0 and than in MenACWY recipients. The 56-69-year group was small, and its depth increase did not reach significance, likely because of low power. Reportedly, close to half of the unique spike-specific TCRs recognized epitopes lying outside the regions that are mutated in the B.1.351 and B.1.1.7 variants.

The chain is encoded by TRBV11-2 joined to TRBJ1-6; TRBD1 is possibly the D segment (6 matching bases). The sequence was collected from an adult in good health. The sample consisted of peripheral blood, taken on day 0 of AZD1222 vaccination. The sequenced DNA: TGTGCCAGCACCTCCTTGCGGGGGGGCAATAATTCACCCCTCCACTTT. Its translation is CASTSLRGGNNSPLHF.